The clone carrying this T cell receptor (beta chain) is a singleton in its sample. Its antigen remains unidentified. This record comes from a study of shared clonotypes between healthy human individuals. Overall study findings and caveats: Larger richness was generally estimated for naive than memory subsets. When naive CD4 clonotypes were compared across several donors, around 5% were shared. Only a few donors were included, so the genetic and exposure-history diversity represented was limited.

Per the germline V gene, CDR1 is SGHRS and CDR2 is YFSETQ. The CDR3 totals 16 residues. J was trimmed by 7 bases and V by 4 bases; bases with no gene match: 10. Replicate sorted-subset PCRs were loaded with around 0.2 ug DNA, about 31,000 T cell genomes. Sequenced by immunoSEQ multiplex PCR; TCRdb stores in-frame clones only, minus some. The data hold roughly 2 million clones, with roughly 94% observed a single time. Sequencing was done on a sample of naive CD4+ T cells sorted from blood. Subset reported: CD45RA+ positively selected. The chain recombines TRBV5-1 with TRBJ1-6; 8 bases are a match to TRBD1. The clonotype comes from a man aged 18 to 30 in good health. The CDR3: CASSPEGDRKNSPLHF. CDR3 nucleotide sequence: TGCGCCAGCAGCCCGGAGGGGGACAGGAAGAATTCACCCCTCCACTTT.